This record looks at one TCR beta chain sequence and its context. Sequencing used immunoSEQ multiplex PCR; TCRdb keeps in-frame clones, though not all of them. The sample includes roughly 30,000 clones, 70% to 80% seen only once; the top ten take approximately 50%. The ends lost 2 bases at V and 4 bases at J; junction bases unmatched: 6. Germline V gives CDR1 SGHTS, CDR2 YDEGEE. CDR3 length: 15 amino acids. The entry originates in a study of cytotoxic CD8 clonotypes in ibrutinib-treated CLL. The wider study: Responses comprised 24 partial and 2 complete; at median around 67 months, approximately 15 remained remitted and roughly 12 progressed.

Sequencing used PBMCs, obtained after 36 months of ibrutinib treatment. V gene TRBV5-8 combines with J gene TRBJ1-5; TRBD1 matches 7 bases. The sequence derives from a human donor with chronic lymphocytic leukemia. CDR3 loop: CASSLEGGQNQPQHF. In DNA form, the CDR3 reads TGTGCCAGCAGCTTAGAAGGGGGCCAAAATCAGCCCCAGCATTTT. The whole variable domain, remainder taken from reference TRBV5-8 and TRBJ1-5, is EAGVTQSPTHLIKTRGQQATLRCSPISGHTSVYWYQQALGLGLQFLLWYDEGEERNRGNFPPRFSGRQFPNYSSELNVNALELEDSALYLCASSLEGGQNQPQHFGDGTRLSIL.